This TCR beta chain came from a study of cytomegalovirus exposure and HLA in healthy donors. V lost 1 base to trimming and J lost 15 bases; unmatched junction nucleotides: 15. The length of the CDR3 is 16 residues. Germline lookup yields CDR1 LGHNA and CDR2 YSLEER. PCR used 60 Vbeta primers and 13 Jbeta primers. Clones were sequenced by immunoSEQ multiplex PCR, and TCRdb holds only the in-frame ones, with some missing. The sample gives approximately 61,000 clones, roughly two thirds of which show up once; around 2.7% is in the top ten. The receptor comes from a woman aged 50 to 65 in good health and CMV-seronegative. Sequenced input: PBMCs. The chain couples TRBV4-3 to TRBJ2-2; 9 bases fit TRBD2. This CDR3 is CASSQGVAGGPMGLFF. In nucleotides, the CDR3 is TGCGCCAGCAGCCAAGGGGTGGCGGGAGGGCCGATGGGTTTGTTTTTT.